This TCR beta chain was documented in a study of CD8+ T cells in alopecia areata. Extracted from the samples, RNA was reverse transcribed into cDNA to serve as the sequencing template. The data were produced by immunoSEQ multiplex PCR, yet TCRdb's version contains in-frame clones alone and is incomplete. The sample records 90,000 to 150,000 clones, around 64% being singletons. V was clipped by 7 bases and J by 4 bases, with 14 bases between them. This CDR3 has 14 amino acids. CDR1 MGHDK and CDR2 SYGVNS come from the germline V gene. The chain couples TRBV25-1 to TRBJ1-5, with D maybe TRBD1 (5 bases). Sequencing used CD4+ T cells sorted from blood. The sequence derives from a human donor in good health. The CDR3 nucleotides read TGTGCCAGCAAGGGGACGGGTTGGAATCAGCCCCAGCATTTT. This codes for CASKGTGWNQPQHF.